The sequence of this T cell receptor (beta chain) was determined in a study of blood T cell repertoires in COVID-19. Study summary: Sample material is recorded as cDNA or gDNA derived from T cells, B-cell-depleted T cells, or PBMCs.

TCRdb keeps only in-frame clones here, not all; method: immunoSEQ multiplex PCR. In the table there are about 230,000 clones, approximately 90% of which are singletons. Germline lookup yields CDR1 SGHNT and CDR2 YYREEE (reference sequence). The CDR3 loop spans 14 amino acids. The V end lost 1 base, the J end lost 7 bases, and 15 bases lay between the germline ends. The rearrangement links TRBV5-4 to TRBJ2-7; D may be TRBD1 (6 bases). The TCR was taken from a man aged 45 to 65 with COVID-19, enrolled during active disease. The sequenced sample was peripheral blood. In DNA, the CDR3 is TGTGCCAGCAGCTTGATAACAGGGCTGGGGGAGCAGTACTTC. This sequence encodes CASSLITGLGEQYF.